This T cell receptor beta chain appears in the sequencing data of a study of blood T cells in healthy people across ages (dated by TCRdb to about 2015). Looking at the study overall: In model experiments, roughly one uniquely barcoded TCR beta cDNA molecule per two T cells was captured by template switching. To track age-related changes in TCR beta repertoire diversity, the study relied on deep sequencing normalized with unique cDNA molecular identifiers. The donors were divided into four age groups: young (average around 16 years), middle-aged (approximately 41), aged (approximately 62) and long-lived (roughly 82). To avoid experimental bias, donors of different ages were distributed randomly across sequencing lanes. The study analyzed two additional independent replicas of 1 million unique cDNA reads from the same blood draw for two donors, one aged 18 to 29 and one aged 80 or older. General conclusions and limits of the study: The long-lived group showed more naive CD4+ T cells, fewer expanded clones and increased TCR diversity than the aged group, suggesting age selection. Observed TCR beta diversity correlated strongly with the percentage of naive T cells measured by flow cytometry. As age increased, observed TCR beta diversity per million T cells dropped in a roughly linear way, and a significant reduction was already evident by age 40. Because profiling used bulk unsorted PBMCs, naive and antigen-experienced compartments could not be compared conclusively. Estimates of total diversity from one million sequenced T cells were regarded as lower bounds and underestimates. Donor CMV infection status was unknown, potentially confounding age-related changes in expanded clonotypes.

From a lookup of the germline V gene, CDR1 and CDR2 are MNHEY and SVGEGT. From the cysteine through the phenylalanine, the CDR3 covers 16 amino acids. The entry retains the CDR3 DNA only, 48 bases that are in frame from base 1. Compared with germline, V lacks 5 bases and J lacks 2 bases; bases without a gene match: 11. Libraries were made using 5' RACE. Sequencing was carried out with an Illumina HiSeq 2500. A second PCR of roughly 7 to 11 cycles was performed with a sample-barcoded 5' primer and a J-beta primer mix. A template-switch 5' adaptor carrying 12 random nucleotides introduced a unique molecular identifier onto each TCR beta cDNA molecule. Each sample yielded at least 2.5 million CDR3-containing paired-end reads. All of the RNA was converted into first-strand cDNA using the Mint cDNA synthesis kit, with a TRBC-specific oligonucleotide serving as the primer. Following uracil-DNA glycosylase treatment, a first 18-cycle PCR with universal primers M1SS and BC2_uni_R was performed on all cDNA. The paper's data handling went like this. Normalization of each sample was performed by random selection of 1 million high-quality reads, each carrying a distinct molecular identifier. Reads sharing molecular identifiers were discarded rather than binned into consensus sequences. MiTCR, with a Q25 quality threshold and the strictest error-elimination algorithm, was used for CDR3 identification, clonotype clustering and error correction. A nonparametric unseen species model with Euler transformation was used to estimate a lower bound on total TCR beta diversity. TCRdb's own reprocessing of the public reads used fastp at Q25 and MiXCR and kept productive beta chains. CDR3 protein sequences are deduplicated, and each keeps its most common genes and DNA. TCRdb's processing, not the study's, gives the V and J calls here. The sample yields approximately 400,000 distinct CDR3 sequences; over 45% were counted once. Under 60% of the sample is in the top ten clones.

Donors were around 37 systemically healthy Caucasian individuals from Russia aged roughly 6 to 90 years. Each donor gave 9.5 to 10 milliliters of peripheral blood, drawn into EDTA-treated Vacutainer tubes. Ficoll-Paque density-gradient centrifugation was used to isolate PBMCs, with at least 6.5 million per sample. Total RNA was extracted from PBMCs with Trizol reagent, with at least 5.5 micrograms obtained per sample. For every donor, an aliquot of PBMCs went through flow cytometry to measure the percentages of naive CD45RAhigh/CD27high T cells. This clonotype came up a few times. Its target antigen remains unknown. Nothing much larger sits one base from this clone, and base qualities are not available.

The source material was blood. The V gene is TRBV6-2 or TRBV6-3 and the J gene is TRBJ1-2, with 7 bases in between that match TRBD1. The TCR originated in a man between 60 and 75 years old in good health. At the DNA level, the sequence is TGTGCCAGCAGTGCCGATTGGTGGACAGGCAACTATGGCTACACCTTC. It encodes CASSADWWTGNYGYTF.